This entry concerns a single T cell receptor beta chain. Its antigen remains undetermined. Base qualities are not provided; no much larger clone lies one nucleotide away. This entry is derived from a study of control samples from healthy donors and cancer patients (dated by TCRdb to 2019 to 2021). The CDR3 starts with the cysteine, ends with the phenylalanine, and has 13 residues. Just the 39-base CDR3 DNA is kept, in frame starting at base 1. The germline V gene sets CDR1 to SGHDN and CDR2 to FVKESK. Relative to germline, V is 2 bases shorter and J is 9 bases shorter, with 11 bases between their ends. The library was prepared using the immunoSEQ multiplex PCR assay. Here the immuneACCESS table is served through TCRdb, limited to in-frame sequences with V and J called. Missing clones are a known gap in these copies; in checked studies unresolved V genes cover under half, and the rest lacks a known reason. Within this sample are tens of thousands of clones, with approximately 90% of them counted one time only. The top ten constitute about a fifth of the sample.

Material: PBMCs. This chain is built from TRBV14 and TRBJ2-1; the D gene is perhaps TRBD2, on 6 matching bases. This receptor was taken from a woman between 40 and 50 years old with head and neck cancer. The nucleotide sequence reads TGTGCCAGCAGCCAAAACCGGGGGACTGAGCAGTTCTTC. Translated, it reads CASSQNRGTEQFF.